This T cell receptor (beta chain) was found in a study of T cells after yellow fever vaccination. At the level of the study: Preparation of the low-cell-number fractions used SMART-Seq v4 Ultra Low Input. Study findings and constraints: Though weaker, the secondary response peaked faster, on day 5 versus 15. Most clones from primary vaccination resurfaced after the booster (around 95% CD4, over 85% CD8).

TCR cDNA, made by 5'RACE template switching, carried an added universal primer site and UMIs. TCRdb reprocessed the 5' RACE reads via MiXCR and lists one record per CDR3 protein. The sample records around 310,000 distinct CDR3 sequences, approximately 4% being singletons. This clonotype appeared many times. No antigen is known for it. Germline-derived CDR1 and CDR2 are SGHKS and YYEKEE (reference sequence). The CDR3 contains 14 residues. The V gene lost 3 bases and the J gene lost 6 bases, with 12 bases spanning the gap. The source material was PBMCs, sampled 5 days after the yellow fever booster vaccination. The sequence was collected from a man aged 18-30 years who received the YFV17D yellow fever vaccine. This chain links TRBV5-5 with TRBJ2-2; possibly TRBD2 for D (5 bases). CDR3: CASSSGRGSGELFF. DNA of the CDR3: TGTGCCAGCAGCTCGGGTCGGGGTTCCGGGGAGCTGTTTTTT.